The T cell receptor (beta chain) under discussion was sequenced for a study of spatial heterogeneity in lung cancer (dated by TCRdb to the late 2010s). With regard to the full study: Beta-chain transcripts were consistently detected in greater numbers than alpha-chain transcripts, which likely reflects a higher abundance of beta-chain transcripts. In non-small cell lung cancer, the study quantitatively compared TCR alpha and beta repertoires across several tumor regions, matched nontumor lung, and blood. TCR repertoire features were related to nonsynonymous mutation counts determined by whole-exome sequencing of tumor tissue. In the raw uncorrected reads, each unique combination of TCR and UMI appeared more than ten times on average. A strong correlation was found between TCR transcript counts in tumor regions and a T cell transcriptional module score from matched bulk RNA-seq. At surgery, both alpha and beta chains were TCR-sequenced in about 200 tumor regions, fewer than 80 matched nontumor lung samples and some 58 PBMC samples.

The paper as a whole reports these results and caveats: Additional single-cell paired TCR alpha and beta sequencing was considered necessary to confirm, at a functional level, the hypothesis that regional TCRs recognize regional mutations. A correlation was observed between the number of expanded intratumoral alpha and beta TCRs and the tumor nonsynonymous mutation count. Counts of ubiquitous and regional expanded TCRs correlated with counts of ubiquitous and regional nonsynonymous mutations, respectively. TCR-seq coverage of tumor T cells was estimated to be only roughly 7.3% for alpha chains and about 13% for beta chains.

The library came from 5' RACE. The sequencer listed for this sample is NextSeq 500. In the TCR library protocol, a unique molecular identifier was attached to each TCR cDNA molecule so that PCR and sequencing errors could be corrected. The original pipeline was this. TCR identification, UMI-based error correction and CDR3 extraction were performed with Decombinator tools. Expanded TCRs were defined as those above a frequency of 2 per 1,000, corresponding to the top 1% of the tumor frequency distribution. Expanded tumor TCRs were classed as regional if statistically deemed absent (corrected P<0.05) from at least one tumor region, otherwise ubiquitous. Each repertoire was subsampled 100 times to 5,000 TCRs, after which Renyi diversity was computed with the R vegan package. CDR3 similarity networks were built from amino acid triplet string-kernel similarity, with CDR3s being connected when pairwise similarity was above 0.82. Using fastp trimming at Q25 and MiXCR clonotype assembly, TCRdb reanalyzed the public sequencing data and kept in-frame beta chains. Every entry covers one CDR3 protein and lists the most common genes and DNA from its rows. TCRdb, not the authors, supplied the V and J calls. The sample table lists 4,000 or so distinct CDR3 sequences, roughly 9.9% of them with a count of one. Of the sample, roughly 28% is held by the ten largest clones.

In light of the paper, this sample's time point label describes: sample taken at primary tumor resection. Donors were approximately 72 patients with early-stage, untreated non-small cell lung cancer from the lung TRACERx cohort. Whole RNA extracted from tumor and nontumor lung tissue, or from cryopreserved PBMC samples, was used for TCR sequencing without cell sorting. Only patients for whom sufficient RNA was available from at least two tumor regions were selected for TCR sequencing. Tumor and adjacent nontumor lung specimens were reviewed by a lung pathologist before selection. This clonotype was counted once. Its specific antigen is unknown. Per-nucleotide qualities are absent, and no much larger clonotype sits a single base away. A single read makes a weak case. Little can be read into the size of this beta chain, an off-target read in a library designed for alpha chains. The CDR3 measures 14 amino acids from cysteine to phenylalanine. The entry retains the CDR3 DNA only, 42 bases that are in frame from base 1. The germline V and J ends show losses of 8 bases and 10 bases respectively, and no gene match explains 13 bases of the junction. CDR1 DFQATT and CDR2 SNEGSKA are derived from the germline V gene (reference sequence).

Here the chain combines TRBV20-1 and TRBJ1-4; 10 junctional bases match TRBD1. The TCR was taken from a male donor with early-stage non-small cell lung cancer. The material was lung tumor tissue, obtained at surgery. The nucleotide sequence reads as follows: TGCAGTTCCCATGGGGACAGGGGATCGGGAAAACTGTTTTTT. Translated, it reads CSSHGDRGSGKLFF.